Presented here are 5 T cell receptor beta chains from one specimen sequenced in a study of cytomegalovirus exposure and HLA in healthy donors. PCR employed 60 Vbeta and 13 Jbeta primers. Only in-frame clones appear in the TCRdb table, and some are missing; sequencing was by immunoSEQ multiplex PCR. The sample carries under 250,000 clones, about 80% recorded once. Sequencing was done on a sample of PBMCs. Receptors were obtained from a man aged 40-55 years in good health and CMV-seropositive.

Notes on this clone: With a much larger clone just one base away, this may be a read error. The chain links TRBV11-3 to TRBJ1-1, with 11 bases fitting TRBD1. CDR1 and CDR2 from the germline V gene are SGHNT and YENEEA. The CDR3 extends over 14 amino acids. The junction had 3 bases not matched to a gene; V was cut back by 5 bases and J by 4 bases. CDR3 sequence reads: CASSKGQGATEAFF. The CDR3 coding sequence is TGTGCCAGCAGCAAAGGACAGGGGGCCACTGAAGCTTTCTTT. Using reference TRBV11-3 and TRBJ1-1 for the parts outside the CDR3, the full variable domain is EAGVVQSPRYKIIEKKQPVAFWCNPISGHNTLYWYLQNLGQGPELLIRYENEEAVDDSQLPKDRFSAERLKGVDSTLKIQPAELGDSAVYLCASSKGQGATEAFFGQGTRLTVV.

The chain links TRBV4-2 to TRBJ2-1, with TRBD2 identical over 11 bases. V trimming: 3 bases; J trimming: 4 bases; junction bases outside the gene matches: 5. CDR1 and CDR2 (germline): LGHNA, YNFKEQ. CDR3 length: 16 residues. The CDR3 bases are TGTGCCAGCAGCCATGGGACTAGCGGAAATTACAATGAGCAGTTCTTC. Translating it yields CASSHGTSGNYNEQFF.

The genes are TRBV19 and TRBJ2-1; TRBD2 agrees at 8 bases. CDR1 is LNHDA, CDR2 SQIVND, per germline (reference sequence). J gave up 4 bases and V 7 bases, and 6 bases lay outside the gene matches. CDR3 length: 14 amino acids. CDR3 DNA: TGTGCCAGTACCGTGACTAGCGCTTACAATGAGCAGTTCTTC. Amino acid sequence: CASTVTSAYNEQFF.

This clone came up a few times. DNA for the CDR3: TGTGCCAGCAGCTTAGGGCAAACCAACTATGGCTACACCTTC. Translating gives CASSLGQTNYGYTF. The J gene is TRBJ1-2, the V gene TRBV7-9; the D is unclear. The CDR3 has 14 residues. In germline, CDR1 is SEHNR, CDR2 FQNEAQ (reference sequence). The V gene lost 1 base and the J gene lost 2 bases, with 8 bases spanning the gap.

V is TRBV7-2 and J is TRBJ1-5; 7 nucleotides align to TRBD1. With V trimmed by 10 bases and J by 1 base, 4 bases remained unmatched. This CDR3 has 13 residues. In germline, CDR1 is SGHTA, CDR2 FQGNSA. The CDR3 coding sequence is TGTGCCACCGCGGGACAGAGCAATCAGCCCCAGCATTTT. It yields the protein CATAGQSNQPQHF.